This T cell receptor beta chain was identified in a study of regulatory T cells in long-lasting Graves disease. The CDR3 is 15 residues long. The germline V and J ends were trimmed by 0 bases and 5 bases, with 14 bases remaining between them. The germline CDR1 and CDR2 sequences are SGHRS and YFSETQ. Construction of the TCR beta libraries employed iRepertoire HTBI primers in conjunction with Arm-PCR of CDR3 regions. TCRdb fed the multiplex PCR reads into MiXCR, producing one record per CDR3 protein. Among a few hundred thousand distinct CDR3 sequences listed, about 25% were seen once. Stated time point: persistent/refractory GD, antithyroid drugs over 5 years with positive TRAb. Following extraction of RNA from PBMCs, that RNA was used to make the TCR library.

This chain joins TRBV5-1 and TRBJ2-5; no firm D call. This sample comprised peripheral blood mononuclear cells (PBMCs), obtained when the disease was refractory, from a patient treated with antithyroid drugs. The source is a female donor with Graves disease. The CDR3 region is CASSLESARHETQYF. As DNA, the CDR3 is TGCGCCAGCAGCTTGGAATCGGCGCGGCATGAGACCCAGTACTTC.